These T cell receptor beta chains were read from a single sample in a study of neurological immune-mediated disorders. MiXCR was run by TCRdb on the 5' RACE reads, yielding one entry per CDR3 protein. The data contain 30,000 to 40,000 distinct CDR3 sequences, around 10% of them seen just once; the ten biggest clones take up 3.5% to 4%. Source material: PBMCs. The receptor source for this set is a man in his 60s with HTLV-1-associated myelopathy (HAM/TSP). Both conserved end residues are part of each CDR3. The D gene is left open where the match is weak. Clone size is given for some rows only: seen once, a few or many times, or a class if the clone is expanded.

d_gene	v_gene	j_gene	abundance	CDR3aa	CDR3nt
.	TRBV15	TRBJ2-1	many	CATSRDRGRSYNEQFF	TGTGCCACCAGCAGAGATCGGGGACGCTCCTACAATGAGCAGTTCTTC
.	TRBV5-1	TRBJ2-7	many	CASSSAVVGRLNEQYF	TGCGCCAGCAGCTCCGCGGTGGTGGGGCGCCTCAACGAGCAGTACTTC
.	TRBV7-2	TRBJ2-2	many	CASSSSRASTGELFF	TGTGCCAGCAGCTCCAGCCGGGCATCTACCGGGGAGCTGTTTTTT
.	TRBV6-1	TRBJ2-2	many	CASSSGLVGELFF	TGTGCCAGCAGTTCGGGATTGGTCGGGGAGCTGTTTTTT
.	TRBV12-5	TRBJ2-3	many	CASGPDSFTDTQYF	TGTGCTAGTGGTCCCGACAGCTTCACAGATACGCAGTATTTT
TRBD2	TRBV20-1	TRBJ2-5	.	CSARVGAGVGKTQYF	TGCAGTGCTAGAGTCGGAGCGGGAGTGGGAAAGACCCAGTACTTC
.	TRBV21-1	TRBJ1-6	many	CASSKVLRQPRGDYNSPLHF	TGTGCCAGCAGCAAAGTACTCCGACAGCCAAGGGGAGATTATAATTCACCCCTCCACTTT
.	TRBV10-3	TRBJ2-5	many	CAISDGTPNRETQYF	TGTGCCATCAGTGACGGGACCCCAAACAGGGAGACCCAGTACTTC
.	TRBV24-1	TRBJ2-1	many	CATSNAGGSYNEQFF	TGTGCCACCAGTAACGCCGGCGGGTCCTACAATGAGCAGTTCTTC
.	TRBV18	TRBJ1-4	many	CASSPPITLGGPYEKLFF	TGTGCCAGCTCACCACCGATAACCCTCGGGGGGCCATATGAAAAACTGTTTTTT
TRBD1	TRBV27	TRBJ1-2	many	CASSSDRTPYGYTF	TGTGCCAGCAGTTCGGACAGGACCCCCTATGGCTACACCTTC
.	TRBV6-5	TRBJ1-1	few	CASSYTGMNTEAFF	TGTGCCAGCAGTTATACAGGGATGAACACTGAAGCTTTCTTT
.	TRBV11-3	TRBJ2-5	many	CASSFGAVQETQYF	TGTGCCAGCAGCTTTGGGGCAGTACAAGAGACCCAGTACTTC
TRBD2	TRBV27	TRBJ2-1	many	CASRGTSVYNEQFF	TGTGCCAGCAGGGGGACTAGCGTATACAATGAGCAGTTCTTC
TRBD2	TRBV10-3	TRBJ2-1	many	CATVAGGGNEQFF	TGTGCCACGGTAGCGGGAGGGGGAAATGAGCAGTTCTTC
.	TRBV7-9	TRBJ2-2	.	CASSRFNRGMETGELFF	TGTGCCAGCAGCCGTTTCAACCGCGGCATGGAGACCGGGGAGCTGTTTTTT
.	TRBV7-9	TRBJ2-7	few	CASGPPLSYEQYF	TGTGCCAGCGGACCCCCACTCTCCTACGAGCAGTACTTC
.	TRBV5-1	TRBJ1-4	many	CASSSTPGVDEKLFF	TGCGCCAGCAGCTCCACCCCAGGGGTGGATGAAAAACTGTTTTTT
.	TRBV18	TRBJ2-7	many	CASSPAPESYEQYF	TGTGCCAGCTCACCAGCACCAGAAAGCTACGAGCAGTACTTC
TRBD2	TRBV4-1	TRBJ2-7	many	CASSQASGISRQYF	TGCGCCAGCAGCCAAGCTAGCGGGATTTCTAGGCAGTACTTC
.	TRBV3-1	TRBJ1-1	many	CASSLSGSGMNTEAFF	TGTGCCAGCAGCCTAAGTGGGTCAGGAATGAACACTGAAGCTTTCTTT
.	TRBV3-1	TRBJ2-7	medium-sized	CASSQGEGSYEQYF	TGCGCCAGCAGCCAAGGTGAGGGCTCCTACGAGCAGTACTTC
.	TRBV27	TRBJ2-5	many	CASSQLQGVGETQYF	TGTGCCAGCAGCCAACTTCAGGGAGTCGGAGAGACCCAGTACTTC
.	TRBV20-1	TRBJ1-2	many	CSAHPRDKNYGYTF	TGCAGTGCTCACCCTCGGGACAAAAACTATGGCTACACCTTC
.	TRBV11-2	TRBJ2-7	many	CASSLNIGPYEQYF	TGTGCCAGCAGCTTAAACATAGGACCCTACGAGCAGTACTTC
.	TRBV15	TRBJ2-3	many	CATSRDRPKTDTQYF	TGTGCCACCAGCAGAGACAGGCCGAAAACAGATACGCAGTATTTT
.	TRBV20-1	TRBJ1-4	.	CSASRSSNQKLFF	TGCAGTGCTAGCAGGAGTTCTAATCAAAAACTGTTTTTT
.	TRBV20-1	TRBJ2-2	many	CSARGLAPGELFF	TGCAGTGCTAGAGGGCTAGCCCCCGGGGAGCTGTTTTTT
TRBD1	TRBV7-6	TRBJ2-3	many	CASSLGDRVGDTQYF	TGTGCCAGCAGCTTAGGGGACAGGGTGGGAGATACGCAGTATTTT
.	TRBV5-1	TRBJ2-3	many	CASSDGLADTQYF	TGCGCCAGCAGTGACGGTCTCGCAGATACGCAGTATTTT
TRBD1	TRBV7-9	TRBJ1-6	.	CASSRDRDNSPLHF	TGTGCCAGCAGCCGGGACAGGGATAATTCACCCCTCCACTTT
TRBD2	TRBV20-1	TRBJ2-2	many	CSGRLAGSGELFF	TGCAGTGGTCGACTAGCGGGGAGCGGGGAGCTGTTTTTT
.	TRBV20-1	TRBJ2-3	many	CSAPMGAAQYF	TGCAGTGCTCCGATGGGAGCGGCGCAGTATTTT
TRBD1	TRBV5-1	TRBJ2-6	many	CASSSGQGISGANVLTF	TGCGCCAGCAGCTCGGGACAGGGCATCTCTGGGGCCAACGTCCTGACTTTC
TRBD1	TRBV7-9	TRBJ1-1	many	CASSPGTGDTEAFF	TGTGCCAGCAGTCCCGGGACAGGGGACACTGAAGCTTTCTTT